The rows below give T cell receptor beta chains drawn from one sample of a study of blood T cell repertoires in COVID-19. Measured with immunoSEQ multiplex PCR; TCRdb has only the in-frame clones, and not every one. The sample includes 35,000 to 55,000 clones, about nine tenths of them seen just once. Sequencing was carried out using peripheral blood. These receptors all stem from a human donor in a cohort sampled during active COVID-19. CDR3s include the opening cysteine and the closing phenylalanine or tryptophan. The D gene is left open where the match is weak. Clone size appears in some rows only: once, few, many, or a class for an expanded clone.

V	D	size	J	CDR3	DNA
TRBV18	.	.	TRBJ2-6	CASSPLPWQGVYSGANVLTF	TGTGCCAGCTCACCACTCCCTTGGCAGGGCGTCTACTCTGGGGCCAACGTCCTGACTTTC
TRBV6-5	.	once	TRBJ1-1	CASSYSRAAEAFF	TGTGCCAGCAGTTACTCTCGAGCTGCTGAAGCTTTCTTT
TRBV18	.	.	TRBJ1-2	CASSPGTGDNYGYTF	TGTGCCAGCTCACCAGGGACGGGAGATAACTATGGCTACACCTTC
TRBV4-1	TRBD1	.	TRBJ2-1	CASSQGQEQFF	TGCGCCAGCAGCCAGGGACAGGAGCAGTTCTTC
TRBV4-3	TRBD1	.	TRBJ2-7	CASSQLQGQGNYEQYF	TGCGCCAGCAGCCAGCTGCAGGGACAGGGGAACTACGAGCAGTACTTC
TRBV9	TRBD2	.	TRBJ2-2	CASSVGTSGNTGELFF	TGTGCCAGCAGCGTAGGGACTAGCGGAAACACCGGGGAGCTGTTTTTT
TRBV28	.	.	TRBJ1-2	CASRKEPGNYGYTF	TGTGCCAGCAGGAAAGAACCAGGGAACTATGGCTACACCTTC
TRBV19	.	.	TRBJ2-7	CASSIDGGGSYEQYF	TGTGCCAGTAGTATAGATGGTGGCGGGTCCTACGAGCAGTACTTC
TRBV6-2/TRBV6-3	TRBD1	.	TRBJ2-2	CASSLGQGNTGELFF	TGTGCCAGCAGTTTGGGACAGGGAAACACCGGGGAGCTGTTTTTT
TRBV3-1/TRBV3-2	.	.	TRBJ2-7	CASSFRQGGPYEQYF	TGTGCCAGCAGCTTTCGCCAGGGCGGACCCTACGAGCAGTACTTC
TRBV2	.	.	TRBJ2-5	CASSESRDVRETQYF	TGTGCCAGCAGTGAAAGCCGGGATGTGCGAGAGACCCAGTACTTC
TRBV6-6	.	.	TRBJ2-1	CASSYSLPSGGNEQFF	TGTGCCAGCAGTTACTCCCTACCCAGTGGAGGCAATGAGCAGTTCTTC
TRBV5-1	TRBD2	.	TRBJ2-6	CASSPLEGTSSGANVLTF	TGCGCCAGCAGCCCATTGGAAGGGACTAGTTCCGGGGCCAACGTCCTGACTTTC
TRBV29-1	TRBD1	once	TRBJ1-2	CSVADREGYTF	TGCAGCGTTGCCGACAGGGAAGGCTACACCTTC
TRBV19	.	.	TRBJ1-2	CASSIGGSNYGYTF	TGTGCCAGTAGTATAGGAGGGAGCAACTATGGCTACACCTTC
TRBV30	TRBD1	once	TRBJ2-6	CAWSRGQGGANVLTF	TGTGCCTGGAGCCGGGGACAGGGAGGGGCCAACGTCCTGACTTTC
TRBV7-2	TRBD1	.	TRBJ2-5	CASSTKTGRETQYF	TGTGCCAGCAGCACCAAGACAGGGCGGGAGACCCAGTACTTC
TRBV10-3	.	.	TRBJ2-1	CAISEQAGNYNEQFF	TGTGCCATCAGTGAGCAGGCGGGAAACTACAATGAGCAGTTCTTC
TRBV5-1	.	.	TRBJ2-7	CASSLEAPQGGYEQYF	TGCGCCAGCAGCTTGGAAGCCCCCCAGGGGGGTTACGAGCAGTACTTC
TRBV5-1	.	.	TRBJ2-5	CASSLSGKETQYF	TGCGCCAGCAGCTTGAGCGGAAAGGAGACCCAGTACTTC
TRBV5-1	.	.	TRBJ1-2	CASSFNLRYGYTF	TGCGCCAGCAGCTTTAATCTCCGCTATGGCTACACCTTC
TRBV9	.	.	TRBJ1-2	CASSVHEGVDYTF	TGTGCCAGCAGCGTCCATGAGGGGGTGGACTACACCTTC
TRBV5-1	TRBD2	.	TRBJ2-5	CASSSLAGGQETQYF	TGCGCCAGCAGCTCCCTAGCGGGAGGACAAGAGACCCAGTACTTC
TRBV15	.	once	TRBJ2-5	CATSRDPGVGRETQYF	TGTGCCACCAGCAGAGATCCAGGGGTCGGGCGAGAGACCCAGTACTTC
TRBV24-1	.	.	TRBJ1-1	CATSVSRDTEAFF	TGTGCCACCAGTGTGAGCCGAGACACTGAAGCTTTCTTT
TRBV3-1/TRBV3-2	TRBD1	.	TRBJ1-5	CASSHSGQGRSGRELPQHF	TGTGCCAGCAGCCACTCGGGACAGGGTAGGAGTGGGAGGGAGCTGCCCCAGCATTTT
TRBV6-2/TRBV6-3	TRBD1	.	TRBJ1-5	CASSYSPGQGARRNQPQHF	TGTGCCAGCAGTTACTCTCCGGGACAGGGGGCTCGTCGCAATCAGCCCCAGCATTTT
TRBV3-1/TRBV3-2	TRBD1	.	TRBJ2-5	CASSLRGREVPETQYF	TGTGCCAGCAGCCTAAGGGGGCGAGAAGTCCCAGAGACCCAGTACTTC
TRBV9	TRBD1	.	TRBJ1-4	CASSALQGNNEKLFF	TGTGCCAGCAGCGCGTTACAGGGGAATAATGAAAAACTGTTTTTT
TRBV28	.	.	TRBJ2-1	CASSSTRGVEQFF	TGTGCCAGCAGCTCAACCAGGGGGGTTGAGCAGTTCTTC
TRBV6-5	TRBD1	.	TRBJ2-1	CASSYSQGEVGNEQFF	TGTGCCAGCAGTTACTCGCAGGGGGAAGTAGGCAATGAGCAGTTCTTC
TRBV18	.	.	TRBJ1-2	CASSPIVPNYGYTF	TGTGCCAGCTCACCAATCGTTCCTAACTATGGCTACACCTTC
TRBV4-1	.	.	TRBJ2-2	CASSVLSNTGELFF	TGCGCCAGCAGCGTGCTATCGAACACCGGGGAGCTGTTTTTT
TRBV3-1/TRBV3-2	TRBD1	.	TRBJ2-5	CASSPSTGAGETQYF	TGTGCCAGCAGCCCTTCGACAGGGGCAGGAGAGACCCAGTACTTC
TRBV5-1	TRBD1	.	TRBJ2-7	CASSPWTGSSYEQYF	TGCGCCAGCAGCCCGTGGACAGGGAGCTCCTACGAGCAGTACTTC
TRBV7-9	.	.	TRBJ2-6	CASAETPLGANVLTF	TGTGCCAGCGCGGAGACTCCTCTCGGGGCCAACGTCCTGACTTTC
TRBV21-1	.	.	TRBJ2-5	CASTTSQETQYF	TGTGCCAGCACTACTAGCCAAGAGACCCAGTACTTC
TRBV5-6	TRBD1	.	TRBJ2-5	CASSRTGGDETQYF	TGTGCCAGCAGCCGGACAGGGGGCGATGAGACCCAGTACTTC
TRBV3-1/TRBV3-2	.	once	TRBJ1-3	CASSQGGEGWAGNTIYF	TGTGCCAGCAGCCAAGGGGGTGAGGGATGGGCTGGAAACACCATATATTTT
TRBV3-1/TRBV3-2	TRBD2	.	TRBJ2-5	CASSQDMGAGGETQYF	TGTGCCAGCAGCCAAGATATGGGTGCGGGGGGGGAGACCCAGTACTTC
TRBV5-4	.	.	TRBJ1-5	CASSSDPRVGQPQHF	TGTGCCAGCAGCTCGGACCCCAGGGTGGGTCAGCCCCAGCATTTT
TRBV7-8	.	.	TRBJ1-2	CASQGLEGITF	TGTGCCAGCCAGGGATTGGAGGGGATCACCTTC
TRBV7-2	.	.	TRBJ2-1	CASSHWGLDNEQFF	TGTGCCAGCAGCCACTGGGGACTCGACAATGAGCAGTTCTTC
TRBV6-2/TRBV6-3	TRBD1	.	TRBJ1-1	CASSDRGTEAFF	TGTGCCAGCAGTGACAGGGGTACTGAAGCTTTCTTT
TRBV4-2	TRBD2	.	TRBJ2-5	CASSQSLAGGPHQETQYF	TGTGCCAGCAGCCAATCACTAGCGGGGGGGCCGCACCAAGAGACCCAGTACTTC
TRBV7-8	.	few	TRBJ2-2	CASSLVDTGELFF	TGTGCCAGCAGCTTGGTAGACACCGGGGAGCTGTTTTTT
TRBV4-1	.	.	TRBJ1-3	CASSQDPGSSGNTIYF	TGCGCCAGCAGCCAAGATCCGGGGTCCTCTGGAAACACCATATATTTT
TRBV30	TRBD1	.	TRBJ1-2	CAWSPDRGLNGYTF	TGTGCCTGGAGCCCGGACAGGGGGCTTAATGGCTACACCTTC
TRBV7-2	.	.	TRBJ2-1	CASAPWEDHNEQFF	TGTGCCAGCGCCCCCTGGGAGGATCACAATGAGCAGTTCTTC
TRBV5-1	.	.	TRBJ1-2	CASSVVAGQYGYTF	TGCGCCAGCAGCGTGGTCGCCGGACAATATGGCTACACCTTC
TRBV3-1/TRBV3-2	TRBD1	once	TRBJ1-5	CASSQGTGGSGQPQHF	TGTGCCAGCAGCCAAGGGACAGGGGGCTCAGGTCAGCCCCAGCATTTT
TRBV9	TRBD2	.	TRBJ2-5	CASSGGLAGEETQYF	TGTGCCAGCAGCGGGGGACTAGCGGGAGAAGAGACCCAGTACTTC
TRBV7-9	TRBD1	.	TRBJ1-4	CASSLAGQGYEKLFF	TGTGCCAGCAGCTTAGCGGGACAGGGTTATGAAAAACTGTTTTTT
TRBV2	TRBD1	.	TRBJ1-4	CASRTRDSQFEKLFF	TGTGCCAGCAGAACCCGGGACAGCCAATTTGAAAAACTGTTTTTT
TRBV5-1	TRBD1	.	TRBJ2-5	CASSLGTGQETQYF	TGCGCCAGCAGCTTAGGGACAGGGCAAGAGACCCAGTACTTC